This T cell receptor beta chain was captured by sequencing in a study of blood T cell repertoires in COVID-19. Here immunoSEQ multiplex PCR was the method, and the copy in TCRdb shows in-frame clones only, minus some. The data hold roughly 260,000 clones, with 75% to 95% observed a single time. Germline values: CDR1 MNHEY, CDR2 SMNVEV (reference sequence). The CDR3 contains 17 residues. The V segment lost 6 bases and the J segment 3 bases; nucleotides outside the gene matches: 14. This clonotype originated in a woman aged 18-35 years who had recovered from COVID-19. Material for sequencing was PBMCs or T cells enriched from blood (not recorded which). This chain joins TRBV27 and TRBJ1-1; TRBD1 agrees at 9 bases. CDR3 in DNA: TGTGCCAGCAGAAGGAGAACAGGGGGCTTAACGGACACTGAAGCTTTCTTT. This translates into CASRRRTGGLTDTEAFF.